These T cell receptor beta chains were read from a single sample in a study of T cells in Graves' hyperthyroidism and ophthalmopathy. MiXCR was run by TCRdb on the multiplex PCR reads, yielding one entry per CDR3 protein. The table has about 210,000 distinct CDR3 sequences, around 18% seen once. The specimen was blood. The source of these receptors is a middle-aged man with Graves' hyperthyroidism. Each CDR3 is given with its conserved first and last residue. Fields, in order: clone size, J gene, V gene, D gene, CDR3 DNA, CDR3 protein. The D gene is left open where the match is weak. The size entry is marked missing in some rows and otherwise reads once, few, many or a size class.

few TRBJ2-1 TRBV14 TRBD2 TGTGCCAGCAGCCAAGAAGTTCGCGGGAGGAGCTCCTACAATGAGCAGTTCTTC CASSQEVRGRSSYNEQFF
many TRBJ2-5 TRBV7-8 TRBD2 TGTGCCAGCAGCCGGGGGAGGGTTGGGCAAGAGACCCAGTACTTC CASSRGRVGQETQYF
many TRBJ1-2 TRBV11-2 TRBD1 TGTGCCAGCAGCTTGCGGGGGTACAGGGGTTATGGCTACACCTTC CASSLRGYRGYGYTF
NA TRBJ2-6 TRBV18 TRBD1 TGTGCCAGCTCACCAAGGGGGACAGCTGGGGCCAACGTCCTGACTTTC CASSPRGTAGANVLTF
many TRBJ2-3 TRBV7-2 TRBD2 TGTGCCAGCAGCTTAGGGATAGCGGGGGGGGAGCAGTATTTT CASSLGIAGGEQYF
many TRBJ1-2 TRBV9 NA TGTGCCAGCAGCGTAGAAATGGGGGGCTACACCTTC CASSVEMGGYTF
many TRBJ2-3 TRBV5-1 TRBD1 TGCGCCAGCAGCTTGGTGGGGGACAGGAACACAGATACGCAGTATTTT CASSLVGDRNTDTQYF
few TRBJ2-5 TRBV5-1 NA TGCGCCAGCAGCTTGGATGGGGTAGGGGTCCAAGAGACCCAGTACTTC CASSLDGVGVQETQYF
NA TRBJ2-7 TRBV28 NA TGTGCCAGCAGTGGGTCCGGGACATCGCTCTCCTACGAGCAGTACTTC CASSGSGTSLSYEQYF
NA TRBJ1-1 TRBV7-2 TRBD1 TGTGCCAGCAGCCAAACCGGGACAGCCATGAACACTGAAGCTTTCTTT CASSQTGTAMNTEAFF